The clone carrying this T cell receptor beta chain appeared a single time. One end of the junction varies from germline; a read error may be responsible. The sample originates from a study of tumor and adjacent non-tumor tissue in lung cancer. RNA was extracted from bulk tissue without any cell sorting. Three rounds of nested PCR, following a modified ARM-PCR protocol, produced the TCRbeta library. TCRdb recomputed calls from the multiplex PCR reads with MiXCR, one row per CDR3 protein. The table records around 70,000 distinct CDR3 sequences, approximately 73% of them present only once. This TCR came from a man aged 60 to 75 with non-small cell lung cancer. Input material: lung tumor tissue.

The CDR3 is CASNYSITGAREQFF. The CDR3 nucleotides are TGTGCCAGCAATTACTCGATCACAGGGGCCAGGGAGCAGTTCTTC. This chain links TRBV6-5 with TRBJ2-1; 7 positions match TRBD1. From germline, CDR1 is MNHEY and CDR2 SVGAGI. The CDR3 covers 15 residues.